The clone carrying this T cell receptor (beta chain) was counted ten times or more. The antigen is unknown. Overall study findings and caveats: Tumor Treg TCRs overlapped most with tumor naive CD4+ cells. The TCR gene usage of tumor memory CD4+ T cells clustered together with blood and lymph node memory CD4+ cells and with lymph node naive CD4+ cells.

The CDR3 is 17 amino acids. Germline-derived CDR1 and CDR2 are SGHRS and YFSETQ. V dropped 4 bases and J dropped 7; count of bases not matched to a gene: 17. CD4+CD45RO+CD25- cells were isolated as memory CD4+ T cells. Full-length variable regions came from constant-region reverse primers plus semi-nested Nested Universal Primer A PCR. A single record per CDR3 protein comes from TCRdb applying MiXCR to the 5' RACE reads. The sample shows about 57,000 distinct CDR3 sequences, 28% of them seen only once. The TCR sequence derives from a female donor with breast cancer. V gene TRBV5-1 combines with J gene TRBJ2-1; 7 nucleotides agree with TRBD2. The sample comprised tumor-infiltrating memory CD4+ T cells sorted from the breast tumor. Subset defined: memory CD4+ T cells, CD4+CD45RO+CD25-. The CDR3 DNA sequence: TGCGCCAGCAGCCAAACACTCCTCGCGGGAGTTTATAATGAGCAGTTCTTC. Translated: CASSQTLLAGVYNEQFF.